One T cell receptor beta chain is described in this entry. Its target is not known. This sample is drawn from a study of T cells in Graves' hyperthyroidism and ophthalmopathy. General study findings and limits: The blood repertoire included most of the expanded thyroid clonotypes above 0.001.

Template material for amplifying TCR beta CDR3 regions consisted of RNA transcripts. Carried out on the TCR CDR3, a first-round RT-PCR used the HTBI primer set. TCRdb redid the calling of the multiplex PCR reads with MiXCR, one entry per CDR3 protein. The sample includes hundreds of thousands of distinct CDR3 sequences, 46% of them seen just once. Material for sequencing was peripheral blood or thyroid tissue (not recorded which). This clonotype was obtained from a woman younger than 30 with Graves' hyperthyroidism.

CDR3 bases: TGTGCCAGCAGCTTAATCGGCGGGAGTGAGCAGTACTTC. It codes for CASSLIGGSEQYF. The rearrangement uses TRBV7-3 and TRBJ2-7; 7 bases match TRBD2. Trimming at V came to 1 base and at J to 7 bases, leaving 4 bases not matched to a gene. The CDR3 has 13 amino acids. Germline V gene lookup returns CDR1 SGHTA and CDR2 FQGTGA.